Given below is one T cell receptor beta chain in context. The antigen this receptor binds is unknown. Base qualities were left out, and no much larger clone turns up one base away. This entry is derived from a study of blood T cell repertoires in COVID-19 (dated by TCRdb to the early 2020s). About the investigation overall: Samples from collaborators originated in the United States, Italy and Spain and spanned both the acute and convalescent phases of COVID-19. The prospective study material was composed of cDNA or gDNA derived from T cells, B-cell-depleted T cells, or PBMCs. Deeply sampled blood TCRbeta repertoires from subjects exposed to, actively infected with, or recovered from COVID-19 were included in the dataset. Samples were obtained from the ongoing ImmuneRACE study (first 160 participants) and from roughly 1,300 subjects provided by 6 global collaborators. A freely available public database, intended as a resource for researchers studying the immune response to SARS-CoV-2, is where the repertoires were released. A de-identified subject ID, COVID-19 status, age in years and sex were almost always included in the sample metadata. Where HLA class I and class II types were available, the types were taken from metadata supplied by the sample provider, not from assay-based typing.

Whole blood was collected in K2EDTA tubes by collaborating institutions according to the institutions' own protocols. For TCRbeta analysis, collaborator samples were shipped as frozen whole blood, as isolated PBMCs, or as DNA extracted from either sample type. The immunoSEQ Assay, a bias-controlled multiplex PCR, was used to amplify TCRbeta CDR3 regions from genomic DNA. The authors' pipeline ran thus. Within the assay, amplification of reference gene primers was used to estimate how many nucleated cells each sample contained. To quantify the absolute abundance of each unique TCRbeta CDR3 rearrangement, sequence reads were collapsed and filtered. Productive Simpson clonality was computed per sample as the square root of Simpson's diversity index over productive rearrangements. The source is immuneACCESS, and TCRdb retained only in-frame sequences with V and J called. Part of the clones is not carried over; for the studies checked, unresolved V genes explain less than half of this, and the remainder is unexplained. The V and J calls and clone size were taken over from that table, and D and trimming were inferred from the DNA. The sample records about 53,000 clones, about 86% of which are singletons. The ten largest clones represent roughly 10% of the sample.

The study at large found these results: The amount of clinical and demographic metadata varied by source and participant and was provided uncurated.

After removal of 2 bases from V and 2 bases from J, the junction retains 5 bases not matched to a gene. CDR1 KGHDR and CDR2 SFDVKD were looked up in the germline V gene. Reading from cysteine to phenylalanine, the CDR3 counts 18 amino acids. Just the 54-base CDR3 DNA is kept, in frame starting at base 1. The sample taken for sequencing was peripheral blood. This clonotype was sampled from a man between 65 and 85 years old with active COVID-19. The chain links TRBV24-1 with TRBJ2-3, and TRBD2 matches 14 of the central bases. The nucleotide sequence is given as TGTGCCACCAGTGATTCCGGGACTAGCGGGGGTTTCACAGATACGCAGTATTTT. Translated, this gives CATSDSGTSGGFTDTQYF.